The 3 T cell receptor beta chains reported below all come from one sample, sequenced in a study of cytomegalovirus exposure and HLA in healthy donors (TCRdb year 2017). The method behind the library was the immunoSEQ multiplex PCR assay. For the multiplex PCR, a mixture combining 60 forward primers for TCR Vbeta segments and 13 reverse primers for TCR Jbeta segments was used. The table comes from immuneACCESS by way of TCRdb, which keeps in-frame sequences with V and J called. Part of the clones is missing from these tables; in studies checked, under half for an unresolved V gene and the rest for unknown reasons. In all, the sample holds fewer than 300,000 clones, and 75% to 85% of those were seen once. The top ten clonotypes cover about 0.3% of the sample. The sample consisted of PBMCs. The receptors come from a girl aged 2 to 9 in good health and CMV-seronegative.

The chain couples TRBV18 to TRBJ1-1, with 10 bases identical to TRBD1. Germline CDR1 is KGHSH and CDR2 is LQKENI. The junction had 5 bases not matched to a gene; V was cut back by 5 bases and J by 5 bases. This CDR3 is built from 14 residues. The CDR3 reads CASSGGDRGTEAFF. The CDR3 DNA reads TGTGCCAGCTCAGGGGGGGACAGGGGTACTGAAGCTTTCTTT.

This rearrangement joins TRBV21-1 to TRBJ2-7; whether TRBD1, the table's D call, matches the DNA was not checked. TRBV21-1 is reported as a pseudogene. The CDR3 has 14 amino acids. The CDR3 bases are TGTGCCAGCAGCAAGTCCAGGGAAGCAGGAGAGCAGTACTTC. Protein sequence: CASSKSREAGEQYF.

CDR3 DNA: TGTGCCAGCAGTTTCGACAGGGGGCTCCGCACCATATATTTT. Protein product: CASSFDRGLRTIYF. This chain links TRBV28 with TRBJ1-3; 10 bases match TRBD1. CDR3 length equals 14 residues. Germline loops: CDR1 MDHEN, CDR2 SYDVKM. V lost 3 bases to trimming and J lost 9 bases; unmatched junction nucleotides: 5.